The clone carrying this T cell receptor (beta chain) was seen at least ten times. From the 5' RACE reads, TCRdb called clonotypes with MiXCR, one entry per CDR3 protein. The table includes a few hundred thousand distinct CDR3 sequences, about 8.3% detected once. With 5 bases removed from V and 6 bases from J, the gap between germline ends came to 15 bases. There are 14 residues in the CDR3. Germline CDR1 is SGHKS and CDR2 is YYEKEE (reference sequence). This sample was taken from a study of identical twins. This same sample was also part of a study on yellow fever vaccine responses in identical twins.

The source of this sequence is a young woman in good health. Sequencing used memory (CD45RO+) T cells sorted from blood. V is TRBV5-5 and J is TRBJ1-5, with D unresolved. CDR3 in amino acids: CASRESASGQPQHF. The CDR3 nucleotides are TGTGCCAGCAGAGAAAGCGCTTCTGGTCAGCCCCAGCATTTT.